This T cell receptor beta chain is from a study of monozygotic twins with cystic fibrosis (dated by TCRdb to about 2021). With regard to the full study: Barcoded libraries were made from 2.5 to 3 micrograms of fragmented DNA using roughly 16 PCR cycles. To assess genetic influence on V and J gene usage, the study compared TCR beta repertoires within and across 16 monozygotic twin pairs with cystic fibrosis. Twins were ranked among 1,060 cohort participants for weight-for-height and FEVPerc (FEV1 disease centile) on the day of blood sampling. Data for three of the twin pairs had already been reported earlier in a different context. Made up mostly of children and adolescents, the cohort included ten female and six male twin pairs ranging in age from roughly 2.0 to 40 years, with a median of around 9.1 years.

The V end loses 2 bases and the J end loses 0 bases, and a stretch of 20 bases separates them. Its CDR3 holds 20 amino acids, cysteine through phenylalanine. The CDR3 DNA has 60 bases and is translated from base 1. Reading the germline V gene (reference sequence) gives CDR1 LNHNV and CDR2 YYDKDF. The twin pairs came from the European Cystic Fibrosis Twin and Sibling Study Cohort, a cohort that recruited patients from 150 to 200 CF clinics across 14 European countries. Zygosity and CFTR genotype were verified in-house, with zygosity tested by multiplex PCR of nine short tandem repeat loci. Peripheral blood was taken from each twin, and clinical parameters were recorded on the day of blood sampling. Genomic DNA was isolated from peripheral blood cells with phenol/chloroform and kept in TE buffer at 4 degrees C. Comment on this clone: The specificity of this receptor is unknown. Nothing much larger sits one base from this clone, and base qualities are not available.

Study-level results and caveats: Monozygotic CF twin pairs shared significantly more nucleotide-identical clonotypes within each pair than unrelated CF individuals shared with one another (P = 0.000026, Mann-Whitney). In 13 of 16 pairs, V gene usage most closely resembled the co-twin's, and the same held for J usage in 8 of 16 pairs, a pattern suggesting genetic constraints. The cohort was small, and the number of shared CDR3s showed no association with age, concordance or disease severity. Simpson clonality was generally low (median about 0.01), which suggests a naive-dominated repertoire, and clonality was higher in the most severely affected patients.

Following the manufacturer's instructions, TCR beta CDR3 regions were amplified by multiplex PCR with the immunoSEQ immune profiling system. An Illumina NextSeq system was used for sequencing. The paper's data handling went like this. The immunoSEQ Analyzer platform handled processing of the sequence data, and clonality was calculated by taking the square root of Simpson's index of productive rearrangements. V and J usage similarity was measured by Jensen-Shannon distance, and CDR3 generation probabilities were computed with OLGA. The immuneACCESS database (August 2020) and VDJdb (December 2020) were searched for shared CDR3 sequences. Entries here come from immuneACCESS through TCRdb and include only in-frame sequences with V and J called. Some clones fail to appear in such tables; in the studies checked, an unresolved V gene covers under half of the shortfall, and the cause of the remainder is unknown. D and trimming come from the DNA, and the V and J calls and clone size come from that table. In this sample the table shows 25,000 to 35,000 clones, approximately 80% of which occur a single time. 0.8% to 1% of the sample is held by the ten biggest clonotypes.

The chain uses TRBV15 and TRBJ1-6; D gene: possibly TRBD1, on 6 matching bases. This receptor was obtained from a girl aged 2-10 years with cystic fibrosis. Source material: blood. In nucleotides, the sequence is TGTGCCACCAGCAGAACCGGGACAACTCCCGCGAGCTCCTATAATTCACCCCTCCACTTT. Its protein is CATSRTGTTPASSYNSPLHF.